This T cell receptor (beta chain) was observed in a study of shared clonotypes between healthy human individuals. Study results and limitations: Despite large depth, rarefaction showed incomplete sorted-subset sequencing. Shared across a handful of donors were around 5% of the naive CD4 clonotypes.

CD8 cells regarded as naive lacked CD45RO, were positively chosen for CCR7, and omitted terminally differentiated effector memory CD45RA+ cells. Nashville, Tennessee was home to all donors, who were Caucasian adults. As to this clone: Antigen unknown.

Each PCR replicate from the sorted subsets contained 150 to 200 ng DNA, which is about 30,000 T cell genomes. Profiled with immunoSEQ multiplex PCR; TCRdb holds only in-frame clones, not every one. The sample comprises more than 2 million clones, around 96% of which are singletons, and roughly 1% rests with the top ten. V gave up 4 bases and J gave up 11 bases, with 17 bases separating them. The germline gives CDR1 MGHDK, CDR2 SYGVNS. The CDR3 sequence is 13 residues long. This chain links TRBV25-1 with TRBJ1-1; D remains ambiguous. This receptor was taken from a young man in good health. The specimen sequenced was naive CD8+ T cells sorted from blood. The CDR3 sequence is CASSGLPALGAFF. The CDR3 nucleotides read TGTGCCAGCAGTGGGCTTCCCGCCCTCGGGGCTTTCTTT.